A selection of T cell receptor beta chains follows, all from one sample in a study of CD4 T cells in relation to SARS-CoV-2 and coronaviruses. For these TCRs, the target antigens are not known. Assay: immunoSEQ multiplex PCR; the TCRdb copy retains only in-frame clones and omits some. The data contain roughly 20,000 clones, roughly 80% of them singletons. What was sequenced was CD4+ T cells from PBMCs, cultured in vitro. The receptors were sampled from a human donor in good health. The CDR3 runs from the conserved cysteine through the conserved F or W. A D gene is named only where the DNA matches it firmly. Clone size appears in some rows only: once, few, many, or a class for an expanded clone.

j_gene,d_gene,abundance,v_gene,CDR3nt,CDR3aa
TRBJ1-1,TRBD1,-,TRBV7-8,TGTGCCAGCAGCTTAGGGTGGACAGGCCCAGGCACTGAAGCTTTCTTT,CASSLGWTGPGTEAFF
TRBJ2-1,TRBD2,-,TRBV15,TGTGCCACTTCTGGGGCTAGCGGGATGAACAATGAGCAGTTCTTC,CATSGASGMNNEQFF
TRBJ2-7,TRBD1,-,TRBV27,TGTGCCAGCAGTTGGGGACAGGGACGCTCCTACGAGCAGTACTTC,CASSWGQGRSYEQYF
TRBJ1-5,-,-,TRBV7-8,TGTGCCAGCAGCCCAGGGGCCGGGAACAATCAGCCCCAGCATTTT,CASSPGAGNNQPQHF
TRBJ2-6,-,once,TRBV19,TGTGCCAGTAGTATAGGAGTCTCTGGGGCCAACGTCCTGACTTTC,CASSIGVSGANVLTF
TRBJ1-3,TRBD1,-,TRBV5-1,TGCGCCAGCAGCGCAGGGGGTGTTTCTGGAAACACCATATATTTT,CASSAGGVSGNTIYF
TRBJ2-1,-,-,TRBV27,TGTGCCAGCAGTTTTGGGGACATAAGCTACAATGAGCAGTTCTTC,CASSFGDISYNEQFF
TRBJ2-5,-,-,TRBV19,TGTGCCAGTAGTTACGGGGGCGAGGAGACCCAGTACTTC,CASSYGGEETQYF
TRBJ2-7,-,-,TRBV15,TGTGCCACCAGTTGGGTGACCTCCTACGAGCAGTACTTC,CATSWVTSYEQYF
TRBJ1-6,TRBD1,-,TRBV2,TGTGCCAGCAGCCCCAGGGGGGGTACTAATTCACCCCTCCACTTT,CASSPRGGTNSPLHF
TRBJ2-5,-,-,TRBV19,TGTGCCAGTAGTACTTCGCGCCAGGGAGGAGGGGAGACCCAGTACTTC,CASSTSRQGGGETQYF
TRBJ2-7,TRBD1,few,TRBV2,TGTGCCAGCAGTCGAGAGACAGGGGGTTCCTACGAGCAGTACTTC,CASSRETGGSYEQYF
TRBJ2-1,TRBD1,-,TRBV7-2,TGTGCCAGCAGCTATCCGGGACAGGGGGCCAAAAGCTCCTACAATGAGCAGTTCTTC,CASSYPGQGAKSSYNEQFF
TRBJ1-5,-,few,TRBV18,TGTGCCAGCTCACCCACGGAGAGTCAGCCCCAGCATTTT,CASSPTESQPQHF
TRBJ2-2,TRBD2,-,TRBV2,TGTGCCAGCTTGCTAGCGGCGAACACCGGGGAGCTGTTTTTT,CASLLAANTGELFF
TRBJ2-7,-,once,TRBV7-6,TGTGCCAGCAGCCCGACCCGGGGGAGAAACTACGAGCAGTACTTC,CASSPTRGRNYEQYF
TRBJ1-3,TRBD1,-,TRBV5-1,TGCGCCAGCAGCTTCGGGACAGGTGGAAACACCATATATTTT,CASSFGTGGNTIYF
TRBJ2-3,-,-,TRBV5-4,TGTGCCAGCAGCTTAGGGGGTCGTAGCACAGATACGCAGTATTTT,CASSLGGRSTDTQYF
TRBJ1-3,-,-,TRBV10-1,TGCGCCAGCAGCTGGGAAGCTGGAAACACCATATATTTT,CASSWEAGNTIYF
TRBJ2-7,-,-,TRBV18,TGTGCCAGCTCACGACAAGCCGGGCTCTCACCCTACGAGCAGTACTTC,CASSRQAGLSPYEQYF
TRBJ2-1,TRBD2,-,TRBV29-1,TGCAGCGCCCGGGACGGGGGGACTAGCGGGAGGAATGAGCAGTTCTTC,CSARDGGTSGRNEQFF
TRBJ2-1,-,-,TRBV21-1,TGTGCCAGAAACAGGGGCGACTACAATGAGCAGTTCTTC,CARNRGDYNEQFF
TRBJ2-5,-,once,TRBV5-1,TGCGCCAGCAGCTTGGGGCTTCTCCAAGAGACCCAGTACTTC,CASSLGLLQETQYF
TRBJ2-3,-,-,TRBV7-3,TGTGCCAGCAGCTTAGCGGGACGATCCACAGATACGCAGTATTTT,CASSLAGRSTDTQYF
TRBJ1-1,-,-,TRBV29-1,TGCAGCGTCGGGACTAACACTGAAGCTTTCTTT,CSVGTNTEAFF
TRBJ2-7,TRBD2,-,TRBV5-4,TGTGCCAGCAGCTTAGTAGGTAGCGGGAGCCACGAGCAGTACTTC,CASSLVGSGSHEQYF